These 14 T cell receptor beta chains came from one sample sequenced in a study of T cells of healthy individuals. TCRdb reanalysed the 5' RACE reads using MiXCR and keeps one entry per CDR3 protein. This sample has about 41,000 distinct CDR3 sequences, with approximately 5% found just once. The source of these receptors is a human donor in good health.

In this sample, this clonotype turned up many times. The V gene is TRBV5-1, the J gene TRBJ2-5; TRBD2 matches 11 bases. V shed 5 bases and J 2 bases; nucleotides not matched to a gene: 11. The CDR3 loop spans 17 amino acids. CDR1 SGHRS and CDR2 YFSETQ come from the germline V gene. The CDR3 loop is CASRSPLAGGTQETQYF. The CDR3 region has the DNA TGCGCCAGCAGGAGCCCGTTAGCGGGGGGGACTCAAGAGACCCAGTACTTC.

This clonotype was found many times. This chain links TRBV2 with TRBJ1-2, with D possibly being TRBD1 (5 bases). The CDR3 consists of 14 residues. CDR1 SNHLY and CDR2 FYNNEI come from the germline V gene. Trimming took off 6 bases at V and 4 bases at J, with 15 bases between the two ends. The CDR3 sequence: CASRGGGPFYGYTF. The CDR3 DNA reads TGTGCCAGCAGGGGCGGGGGACCCTTCTATGGCTACACCTTC.

This clonotype has at least ten counts. The V gene is TRBV6-1, the J gene TRBJ1-4; no clear D. This CDR3 has 15 amino acids. V was trimmed by 0 bases and J by 4 bases, leaving 9 bases between them. In germline, CDR1 is MNHNS, CDR2 SASEGT. For the CDR3, the DNA is TGTGCCAGCAGTGAAGCTCCTGAGGTTAATGAAAAACTGTTTTTT. Encoded protein: CASSEAPEVNEKLFF.

This clonotype was recorded many times. This chain links TRBV5-1 with TRBJ2-1; 11 nucleotides align to TRBD2. CDR1 SGHRS and CDR2 YFSETQ come from the germline V gene. Trimming cost V 3 bases and J 10 bases; bases outside gene matches: 9. CDR3 length: 15 residues. CDR3 region: CASSSVAGGLGEQFF. The CDR3 DNA sequence: TGCGCCAGCAGCTCCGTAGCGGGAGGGCTGGGCGAGCAGTTCTTC.

At least ten counts were recorded for this clonotype. The DNA for the CDR3 is TGTGCCAGCAGTCCCCTTTTCGGACTAGCGGGAGGATATGAGCAGTTCTTC. Translated: CASSPLFGLAGGYEQFF. V gene TRBV27 combines with J gene TRBJ2-1; 14 nucleotides align to TRBD2. This CDR3 is built from 17 residues. The germline V gene has CDR1 MNHEY and CDR2 SMNVEV (reference sequence). V trimming: 5 bases; J trimming: 8 bases; junction bases outside the gene matches: 11.

This clonotype was picked up many times. The rearrangement uses TRBV5-4 and TRBJ2-2, with 8 bases identical to TRBD1. The CDR3 has 17 amino acids. Germline V gene lookup returns CDR1 SGHNT and CDR2 YYREEE (reference sequence). Trimming removed 0 bases from V and 7 bases from J; junction bases left unmatched: 11. For the CDR3, the DNA is TGTGCCAGCAGCTTGGCCGGACAGGGTTCGCGAGGCGGGGAGCTGTTTTTT. Amino acid sequence: CASSLAGQGSRGGELFF.

This clonotype was detected ten times or more. The V and J genes are TRBV4-1 and TRBJ1-5, with D hard to call. This CDR3 region has 15 residues. Germline lookup yields CDR1 MGHRA and CDR2 YSYEKL. Trimming took 0 bases from V and 9 from J, leaving 15 bases between them. CDR3 in amino acids: CASSQDSFGLWPQHF. The CDR3 DNA is TGCGCCAGCAGCCAAGATTCCTTCGGTCTTTGGCCCCAGCATTTT.

Concerning this clonotype itself: A read error may explain this, as a much larger clone is one base away. The chain links TRBV5-6 to TRBJ2-1, with 7 bases that match TRBD2. CDR3 length equals 13 residues. Germline V gene data show CDR1 as SGHDT and CDR2 as YYEEEE. The CDR3 region has the DNA TGTACCAGCAGCTTGGGAGGGATGGATGAGCAGTTCTTC. Its protein is CTSSLGGMDEQFF.

At least ten counts were recorded for this clonotype. The rearrangement links TRBV2 to TRBJ2-2; D might be TRBD1 (5 bases). This CDR3 comprises 16 residues. The germline V and J ends were trimmed by 2 bases and 2 bases, with 12 bases remaining between them. The germline CDR1 and CDR2 sequences are SNHLY and FYNNEI. CDR3: CASSEFRDSNTGELFF. In nucleotides, the CDR3 is TGTGCCAGCAGTGAATTCAGGGATTCAAACACCGGGGAGCTGTTTTTT. The full variable domain, its missing parts supplied by reference TRBV2 and TRBJ2-2, is EPEVTQTPSHQVTQMGQEVILRCVPISNHLYFYWYRQILGQKVEFLVSFYNNEISEKSEIFDDQFSVERPDGSNFTLKIRSTKLEDSAMYFCASSEFRDSNTGELFFGEGSRLTVL.

This clonotype was seen many times. The chain is built from TRBV27 and TRBJ2-7; TRBD2 is a possible D gene (6 bases). The germline CDR1 and CDR2 sequences are MNHEY and SMNVEV (reference sequence). Trimming left V 5 bases short and J 4 bases short, with 15 bases between. The CDR3 runs 14 residues. DNA for the CDR3: TGTGCCAGCAGTGAACCGGGACTCGCTTACGAGCAGTACTTC. The encoded protein is CASSEPGLAYEQYF.

Many counts were recorded for this clonotype. The chain couples TRBV7-9 to TRBJ2-1, with 11 bases matching TRBD2. CDR1 and CDR2 (germline): SEHNR, FQNEAQ (reference sequence). The CDR3 spans 16 residues. The J segment lost 4 bases and the V segment lost 4 bases, leaving 6 bases of the junction unmatched. The chain's CDR3 is CASSSVSGGAYNEQFF. The CDR3 DNA follows: TGTGCCAGCAGCTCAGTTAGCGGGGGGGCATACAATGAGCAGTTCTTC.

This clonotype was counted ten times or more. The rearrangement links TRBV4-1 to TRBJ1-2; unclear D gene. There are 15 residues in the CDR3. Between the trimmed V and J ends, which lost 0 bases and 4 bases, there was a span of 12 bases. Germline CDR1 is MGHRA and CDR2 is YSYEKL. CDR3 sequence (DNA): TGCGCCAGCAGCCAAGAGCCCGGCAGACCCTATGGCTACACCTTC. Translation: CASSQEPGRPYGYTF.

With respect to this clonotype: A much larger clone lies one base from this, so it may be a read error. This chain uses TRBV12-3 or TRBV12-4 with TRBJ2-1, with TRBD1 matching 7 bases. The CDR3 runs to 14 residues. CDR3 bases: TGTGCCAGCAGGACAGGGCGGTCCTACAATGAGCAGTTGTTC. Translated: CASRTGRSYNEQLF.

This clonotype was seen many times. This sequence joins TRBV14 and TRBJ1-1, with D maybe TRBD1 (5 bases). Trimming took off 0 bases at V and 6 bases at J, with 20 bases between the two ends. Germline V gene sequence: CDR1 SGHDN, CDR2 FVKESK. The length of the CDR3 is 17 residues. DNA of the CDR3: TGTGCCAGCAGCCAAGATCCTTTTGGCAGGGTAAGGGCTGAAGCTTTCTTT. Residues: CASSQDPFGRVRAEAFF.